The 10 T cell receptor beta chains reported below all come from one sample, sequenced in a study of T cells in Graves' hyperthyroidism and ophthalmopathy. Using RNA transcripts as the source, TCR beta CDR3 regions were amplified. During a first-round RT-PCR of the TCR CDR3, the HTBI primer set was used. TCRdb recomputed calls from the multiplex PCR reads with MiXCR, one row per CDR3 protein. The sample holds 250,000 to 300,000 distinct CDR3 sequences, about a sixth seen once. Input material: blood. Receptors were obtained from a woman aged 55-69 years with Graves' ophthalmopathy.

This clonotype was recorded a few times. The chain is built from TRBV2 and TRBJ2-1, with 9 bases identical to TRBD2. V was clipped by 4 bases and J by 6 bases; unmatched bases: 7. Looked up from germline, CDR1 is SNHLY and CDR2 is FYNNEI. There are 15 residues in the CDR3. CDR3 in amino acids: CASSALAGSGNEQFF. The CDR3 DNA reads TGTGCCAGCAGTGCCCTAGCGGGAAGCGGCAATGAGCAGTTCTTC. Based on the CDR3 plus reference TRBV2 and TRBJ2-1, the full variable domain is EPEVTQTPSHQVTQMGQEVILRCVPISNHLYFYWYRQILGQKVEFLVSFYNNEISEKSEIFDDQFSVERPDGSNFTLKIRSTKLEDSAMYFCASSALAGSGNEQFFGPGTRLTVL.

This clonotype appeared many times. The chain uses TRBV7-2 and TRBJ2-5, with 8 bases matching TRBD2. The junction had 15 bases not matched to a gene; V was cut back by 10 bases and J by 5 bases. The germline V gene has CDR1 SGHTA and CDR2 FQGNSA. CDR3 length: 15 residues. The DNA of the CDR3 is TGTGCCACCACAGCCAGCGGGAGTTCGGGGGAGACCCAGTACTTC. It translates to CATTASGSSGETQYF.

This clonotype was seen once. This rearrangement joins TRBV12-3 or TRBV12-4 to TRBJ2-5; 9 nucleotides match TRBD2. V was pared by 5 bases and J by 5 bases, with 15 bases of the junction left unmatched. The CDR3 loop spans 17 amino acids. The CDR3 loop reads CASSPSDRAGGGETQYF. In DNA, the CDR3 is TGTGCCAGCAGTCCCTCCGACCGAGCGGGAGGCGGGGAGACCCAGTACTTC.

Many counts were recorded for this clonotype. CDR3 nucleotides: TGTGCCAGCAGCTCGGGGCAGACCCAGTACTTC. Translation gives CASSSGQTQYF. The chain carries TRBV11-2 and TRBJ2-5; perhaps D is TRBD1 or TRBD2 (5 bases each). Germline V CDR1 and CDR2: SGHAT, FQNNGV. This CDR3 is 11 amino acids long. The V and J ends lost 4 bases and 6 bases respectively, with 6 bases between them. Drawing the rest from reference TRBV11-2 and TRBJ2-5, the complete variable domain is EAGVAQSPRYKIIEKRQSVAFWCNPISGHATLYWYQQILGQGPKLLIQFQNNGVVDDSQLPKDRFSAERLKGVDSTLKIQPAKLEDSAVYLCASSSGQTQYFGPGTRLLVL.

This clonotype was seen a handful of times. A clone one base away is much larger, so this may be a read error. V usage is TRBV28 and J usage is TRBJ2-4; a weak D match, TRBD1 (6 bases). The V and J ends lost 5 bases and 3 bases respectively, with 23 bases between them. CDR3 length equals 18 residues. Per the germline V gene, CDR1 is MDHEN and CDR2 is SYDVKM. The CDR3 DNA follows: TGTGCCAGCAGTACCAGGACAGTGGGGGAATTTGGCAAAAACATTCAGTACTTC. Protein sequence: CASSTRTVGEFGKNIQYF.

This clonotype was observed many times. The chain couples TRBV3-1 to TRBJ2-1, with 9 bases identical to TRBD2. With V trimmed by 1 base and J by 4 bases, 2 bases remained unmatched. This CDR3 spans 15 amino acids. Germline V gives CDR1 LGHDT, CDR2 YNNKEL (reference sequence). The CDR3 sequence is CASSQGLAEYNEQFF. The CDR3 DNA reads TGTGCCAGCAGCCAAGGACTAGCGGAGTACAATGAGCAGTTCTTC.

This clonotype was picked up many times. The chain carries TRBV2 and TRBJ1-1; D is undetermined. The V end lost 0 bases, the J end lost 8 bases, and 1 base lay between the germline ends. The CDR3 runs 10 residues. Looked up from germline, CDR1 is SNHLY and CDR2 is FYNNEI. The CDR3 here is CASSEAEAFF. The CDR3 region has the DNA TGTGCCAGCAGTGAAGCCGAAGCTTTCTTT.

The chain carries TRBV12-3 or TRBV12-4 and TRBJ2-1; 7 bases are shared with TRBD1. Trimming cost V 5 bases and J 14 bases; bases outside gene matches: 12. The CDR3 has 13 residues. For the CDR3, the DNA is TGTGCCAGCAGTCCCGGGACAGCCTATTGGGAGTTCTTC. It specifies CASSPGTAYWEFF.

This clonotype was counted at least ten times. The V call is TRBV5-5, the J call TRBJ2-7; D ambiguous. CDR1 and CDR2 from the germline V gene are SGHKS and YYEKEE (reference sequence). The CDR3 covers 11 residues. V was shortened by 2 bases and J by 4 bases, with 4 bases between the two germline ends. The CDR3 DNA follows: TGTGCCAGCAGCTTAAAGTACGAGCAGTACTTC. Amino acid sequence: CASSLKYEQYF.

This clonotype was counted ten times or more. The J gene is TRBJ2-7, the V gene TRBV5-1; possibly TRBD1 or TRBD2 for D (6 bases each). The germline CDR1 and CDR2 sequences are SGHRS and YFSETQ. Trimming stripped 3 bases from V and 3 bases from J, with 16 bases between. The CDR3 loop spans 15 amino acids. CDR3 sequence reads: CASSSTGAGRYEQYF. In DNA, the CDR3 is TGCGCCAGCAGCTCCACGGGGGCAGGGCGCTACGAGCAGTACTTC.